Sequencing of this T cell receptor (beta chain) was carried out in a study of identical twins. Regarding the study as a whole: Cord blood's abundant beta clonotypes had fewer insertions, unlike memory repertoires.

In regard to this clonotype: Its antigen remains unidentified. A clone one base away is much larger, so this may be a read error.

cDNA carried unique molecular identifiers, and a universal primer site was added by template switching. TCRdb re-analysed the 5' RACE reads in MiXCR, keeping a single row per CDR3 protein. In the table there are under 400,000 distinct CDR3 sequences, 8.5% to 10% of which are singletons. Looked up from germline, CDR1 is LGHDT and CDR2 is YNNKEL (reference sequence). V was cut by 2 bases and J by 1 base, with 11 bases left in between. The CDR3 spans 15 residues. With no exceptions, donors were healthy Caucasians. The sample taken for sequencing was naive T cells sorted from blood. The chain employs TRBV3-1 and TRBJ2-5, with D possibly being TRBD2 (6 bases). The receptor was isolated from a woman between 50 and 59 years old in good health. CDR3 DNA sequence: TGTGCCAGCAGCCAATTACTAGCTACCCAAGAGACCCAGTACTTC. Protein product: CASSQLLATQETQYF.